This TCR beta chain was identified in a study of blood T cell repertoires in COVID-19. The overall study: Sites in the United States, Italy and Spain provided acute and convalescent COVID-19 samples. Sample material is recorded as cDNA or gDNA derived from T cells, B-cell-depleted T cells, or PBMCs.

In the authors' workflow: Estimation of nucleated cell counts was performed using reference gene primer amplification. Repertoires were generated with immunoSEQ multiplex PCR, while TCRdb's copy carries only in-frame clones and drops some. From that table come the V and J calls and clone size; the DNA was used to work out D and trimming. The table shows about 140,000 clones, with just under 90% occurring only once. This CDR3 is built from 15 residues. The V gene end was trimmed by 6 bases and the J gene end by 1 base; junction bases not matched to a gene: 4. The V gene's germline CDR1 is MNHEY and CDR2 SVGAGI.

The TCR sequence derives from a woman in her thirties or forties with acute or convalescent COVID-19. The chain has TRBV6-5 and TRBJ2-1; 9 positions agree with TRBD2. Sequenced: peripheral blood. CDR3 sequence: CASRAAGGSYNEQFF. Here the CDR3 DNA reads TGTGCCAGCAGGGCAGCGGGAGGATCCTACAATGAGCAGTTCTTC.